The 20 T cell receptor beta chains below come from one sample, sequenced in a study of CXCR3 chemokines and chemotherapy response in bladder cancer. TCRdb fed the PCR reads into MiXCR, producing one record per CDR3 protein. Counted here are approximately 3,000 distinct CDR3 sequences, approximately 18% occurring once; the ten biggest clones make up around 24%. This sample was obtained from a patient whose treatment included neoadjuvant chemotherapy. All receptors derive from a human donor with bladder cancer that did not respond to neoadjuvant chemotherapy.

Ten or more counts support this clonotype. The chain uses TRBV20-1 and TRBJ2-1; no definite D call. Germline V CDR1 and CDR2: DFQATT, SNEGSKA (reference sequence). V was cut by 6 bases and J by 0 bases, with 15 bases left in between. There are 15 residues in the CDR3. In DNA form, the CDR3 reads TGCAGTGCCCCCCCCAACCCGGGCTCCTACAATGAGCAGTTCTTC. Translating it yields CSAPPNPGSYNEQFF.

V and J are TRBV5-6 and TRBJ1-1; maybe TRBD1 (5 bases). The CDR3 runs to 14 residues. The germline V gene has CDR1 SGHDT and CDR2 YYEEEE. The V end lost 4 bases, the J end lost 1 base, and 11 bases lay between the germline ends. The CDR3 DNA reads TGTGCCAGCAGCACACCTGGGGCGAACACTGAAGCTTTCTTT. This encodes CASSTPGANTEAFF.

This clonotype was recorded many times. The J gene is TRBJ2-5, the V gene TRBV28; D remains ambiguous. Germline V gene data show CDR1 as MDHEN and CDR2 as SYDVKM. This CDR3 is 12 amino acids long. The V end was cut by 5 bases, the J end by 1 base, with 5 bases between. The CDR3, as DNA: TGTGCCAGCAGTCGTTCCCAAGAGACCCAGTACTTC. Its translation is CASSRSQETQYF.

This clonotype rates as medium-sized. J is TRBJ2-3 and V is TRBV29-1; TRBD1 matches at 11 bases. The CDR3 has 15 amino acids. With 6 bases clipped from V and 3 bases from J, the junction kept 8 bases outside the gene matches. The germline V gene encodes CDR1 SQVTM and CDR2 ANQGSEA. Here the CDR3 reads CSVTPGTGGTDTQYF. The CDR3 DNA is TGCAGCGTCACTCCCGGGACAGGGGGAACAGATACGCAGTATTTT.

There are many counts of this clonotype. The chain recombines TRBV27 with TRBJ1-1, with a possible D match to TRBD1 (6 bases). The CDR3 is 13 amino acids. Germline V lookup: CDR1 MNHEY, CDR2 SMNVEV (reference sequence). The CDR3 coding sequence is TGTGCAACGAGAAAAGGGGGGGGCACTGAAGCTTTCTTT. Its protein is CATRKGGGTEAFF.

This clonotype was seen at least ten times. The chain links TRBV5-6 to TRBJ1-5; D not resolved. The V end lost 0 bases, the J end lost 2 bases, and 18 bases lay between the germline ends. Germline V lookup: CDR1 SGHDT, CDR2 YYEEEE. CDR3 length equals 18 residues. CDR3 loop: CASSLGGWPARGNQPQHF. The CDR3 region has the DNA TGTGCCAGCAGCTTGGGGGGTTGGCCCGCGCGTGGCAATCAGCCCCAGCATTTT.

As to this clonotype: A far larger clone is off by one base, so a read error is likely. This chain connects TRBV10-3 to TRBJ1-2; tentative D call: TRBD1 (5 bases). Germline CDR1 and CDR2: ENHRY and SYGVKD. This CDR3 has 18 residues. V gave up 10 bases and J gave up 0 bases, with 27 bases separating them. CDR3 in DNA: TGTGCCAGGAGCCGGATCCCGGGACTGCATACCTCTAACTATGGCTACACCTTC. Translated: CARSRIPGLHTSNYGYTF.

This clonotype was detected ten times or more. The chain combines TRBV2 with TRBJ1-1; D unresolved. Per germline, CDR1 SNHLY and CDR2 FYNNEI. Trimming cost V 7 bases and J 0 bases, with 15 bases left between them. The CDR3 has 15 amino acids. CDR3 sequence reads: CASTLTSVVNTEAFF. CDR3 bases: TGTGCCAGCACCCTAACCTCGGTCGTGAACACTGAAGCTTTCTTT.

A note on this clonotype: Given a far larger clone just one base away, this is likely a sequencing read error. DNA for the CDR3: TGTGCCAGCAGTTTTAATTCCGAGCAGTTCTTC. It codes for CASSFNSEQFF. The chain couples TRBV28 to TRBJ2-1; D uncertain. The CDR3 sequence is 11 residues long. Trimming took off 3 bases at V and 10 bases at J, with 7 bases between the two ends. Germline CDR1 MDHEN, CDR2 SYDVKM.

This clonotype was counted at least ten times. The chain uses TRBV20-1 and TRBJ2-2; 10 bases map to TRBD2. Germline V gene data show CDR1 as DFQATT and CDR2 as SNEGSKA (reference sequence). Trimming removed 0 bases from V and 5 bases from J; junction bases left unmatched: 3. This CDR3 comprises 15 residues. CDR3 region: CSARESSGGTGELFF. The CDR3 DNA follows: TGCAGTGCTAGAGAGAGTAGCGGGGGGACCGGGGAGCTGTTTTTT.

By its share, this clonotype is large. The chain combines TRBV6-2 or TRBV6-3 with TRBJ2-3; D possibly corresponds to TRBD2 (6 bases). Trimming left V 5 bases short and J 4 bases short, with 13 bases between. Germline V gene data show CDR1 as MNHEY and CDR2 as SVGEGT. This CDR3 region has 14 residues. The CDR3 loop is CASSGWGVSDTQYF. CDR3 nucleotides: TGTGCCAGCAGTGGTTGGGGGGTTTCAGATACGCAGTATTTT.

In regard to this clonotype: Given a far larger clone just one base away, this is likely a sequencing read error. The chain couples TRBV6-1 to TRBJ1-2; no clear D gene. The CDR3 sequence is 13 residues long. Germline V gene lookup returns CDR1 MNHNS and CDR2 SASEGT. The ends were cut back, 4 bases at V and 2 bases at J, with 8 bases in the middle. For the CDR3, the DNA is TGTGCCAGCAGTGCCTCTTCGAACTATGGCTACACCTTC. Translation gives CASSASSNYGYTF.

The chain employs TRBV28 and TRBJ2-3; D is unclear. The CDR3 totals 14 residues. Trimming took 3 bases from V and 3 from J, leaving 10 bases between them. Germline CDR1 reads MDHEN; CDR2 reads SYDVKM. The CDR3 coding sequence is TGTGCCAGCAGTTTGGCACCGCGGACAGATACGCAGTATTTT. Protein: CASSLAPRTDTQYF.

By its share, this clonotype is large. The chain carries TRBV27 and TRBJ2-7; 7 bases align to TRBD2. V dropped 3 bases and J dropped 4; count of bases not matched to a gene: 3. Germline CDR1 reads MNHEY; CDR2 reads SMNVEV (reference sequence). This CDR3 is 13 amino acids long. CDR3 protein: CASSLGGGYEQYF. In nucleotides, the CDR3 is TGTGCCAGCAGTTTGGGCGGGGGTTACGAGCAGTACTTC.

By frequency in the sample, this clonotype is medium-sized (0.01 to 0.1%). A read error may account for a junction end that differs from germline. The chain uses TRBV5-4 and TRBJ2-3; 7 nucleotides match TRBD2. From germline, CDR1 is SGHNT and CDR2 YYREEE (reference sequence). CDR3 length: 15 amino acids. CDR3 amino acids: CASSRAGRYTYTQYF. The CDR3 region has the DNA TGTGCCAGCAGCCGAGCGGGGCGGTACACATATACGCAGTATTTT.

The V and J genes are TRBV12-3 or TRBV12-4 and TRBJ1-3; D unclear. The CDR3 totals 17 residues. Deletions cut 6 bases from V and 0 bases from J, with 18 bases between. The CDR3: CASSNTKGPSSGNTIYF. Here the CDR3 DNA reads TGTGCCAGCAGCAATACTAAAGGGCCGAGCTCTGGAAACACCATATATTTT.

This clonotype is classed as medium-sized. The genes are TRBV27 and TRBJ2-4, with D unresolved. Trimming took off 3 bases at V and 3 bases at J, with 6 bases between the two ends. CDR3 length: 13 residues. Germline V gene data show CDR1 as MNHEY and CDR2 as SMNVEV (reference sequence). The CDR3 sequence: CASSFSGKNIQYF. The CDR3 region has the DNA TGTGCCAGCAGTTTTTCGGGCAAAAACATTCAGTACTTC.

This clonotype was observed many times. This rearrangement joins TRBV20-1 to TRBJ1-1, with a weak D call TRBD1 (5 bases). Germline-derived CDR1 and CDR2 are DFQATT and SNEGSKA (reference sequence). Trimming removed 3 bases from V and 3 bases from J, with 17 bases in between. This CDR3 is 15 amino acids long. The CDR3 DNA follows: TGCAGTGCTAGTCAGGGAAGGGCGAGGTACACTGAAGCTTTCTTT. Residues: CSASQGRARYTEAFF.

By share of the sample, this clonotype is medium-sized. The chain joins TRBV5-6 to TRBJ1-1; weak D call: TRBD1 (6 bases). CDR1 and CDR2 (germline): SGHDT, YYEEEE. The CDR3 is 14 residues long. Trimming stripped 3 bases from V and 0 bases from J, with 9 bases between. In DNA, the CDR3 is TGTGCCAGCAGCTGGGGACAAGTGAACACTGAAGCTTTCTTT. As protein: CASSWGQVNTEAFF.

This clonotype is labeled as medium-sized (0.01 to 0.1%). The chain carries TRBV10-3 and TRBJ1-1; D gene uncertain. The CDR3 is 15 residues long. Germline V gene lookup returns CDR1 ENHRY and CDR2 SYGVKD. V was cut by 0 bases and J by 2 bases, with 10 bases left in between. Here the CDR3 reads CAISESLGGNTEAFF. The CDR3 DNA sequence: TGTGCCATCAGTGAGTCTCTGGGTGGAAACACTGAAGCTTTCTTT.